The 7 T cell receptor beta chains below come from one sample, sequenced in a study of blood T cell repertoires in COVID-19. Assay: immunoSEQ multiplex PCR; the TCRdb copy retains only in-frame clones and omits some. Seen here are more than 200,000 clones, 85% to 90% observed once, and the top ten hold 5% to 6.5%. The specimen was peripheral blood. All receptors derive from a man older than 75 with acute or convalescent COVID-19.

This clone was seen more than once but under ten times. The chain employs TRBV19 and TRBJ1-4; 7 nucleotides line up with TRBD1. The V gene end was trimmed by 7 bases and the J gene end by 8 bases; junction bases not matched to a gene: 16. This CDR3 region has 16 residues. Germline-derived CDR1 and CDR2 are LNHDA and SQIVND (reference sequence). The CDR3 region is CASTPSAAGGGEKLFF. In DNA, the CDR3 is TGTGCCAGTACCCCCTCGGCGGCAGGGGGAGGAGAAAAACTGTTTTTT.

The V and J genes are TRBV18 and TRBJ1-2; D not resolved. The CDR3 sequence is 15 residues long. Germline assignment: CDR1 KGHSH and CDR2 LQKENI. V was pared by 2 bases and J by 2 bases, with 12 bases between. The CDR3 region has the DNA TGTGCCAGCTCACCAGCCCGGGGAGACAACTATGGCTACACCTTC. This translates into CASSPARGDNYGYTF.

The V and J genes are TRBV5-1 and TRBJ2-1, with TRBD2 matching over 13 bases. J was trimmed by 4 bases and V by 4 bases; bases with no gene match: 5. Germline V gene data show CDR1 as SGHRS and CDR2 as YFSETQ. The CDR3 length is 16 residues. Here the CDR3 reads CASSTSGRAGYNEQFF. CDR3 nucleotide sequence: TGCGCCAGCAGCACTAGCGGGAGGGCGGGTTACAATGAGCAGTTCTTC.

The chain joins TRBV20-1 to TRBJ1-4; possibly TRBD1 for D (5 bases). The germline V and J ends were trimmed by 3 bases and 7 bases, with 12 bases remaining between them. The CDR3 contains 13 residues. Germline values: CDR1 DFQATT, CDR2 SNEGSKA (reference sequence). CDR3: CSASSRVGEKLFF. The CDR3 bases are TGCAGTGCTAGTTCCAGGGTTGGTGAAAAACTGTTTTTT.

Concerning this clone itself: Germline and junction disagree at one end, which may indicate a read error. The chain employs TRBV30 and TRBJ2-1; TRBD2 matches 8 bases. The germline V gene encodes CDR1 GTSNPN and CDR2 SVGIG (reference sequence). The CDR3 is 12 amino acids. The CDR3 coding sequence is TGTGCCCGGAGGGGACTAGAACGCATCCAGTTCTTC. It encodes CARRGLERIQFF.

V is TRBV7-9 and J is TRBJ2-2; possibly TRBD1 for D (5 bases). Deletions cut 1 base from V and 6 bases from J, with 6 bases between. The CDR3 is 13 residues long. Germline V gene sequence: CDR1 SEHNR, CDR2 FQNEAQ (reference sequence). The CDR3 DNA is TGTGCCAGCAGCTTAGTAGGGGCCGGGGAGCTGTTTTTT. It is translated as CASSLVGAGELFF.

This clone showed up just once. The chain has TRBV19 and TRBJ2-3; 8 positions match TRBD2. The germline CDR1 and CDR2 sequences are LNHDA and SQIVND (reference sequence). CDR3 length: 16 amino acids. The V and J ends lost 4 bases and 5 bases, in that order; junction bases with no gene match: 11. This CDR3 reads CASSTSVSGSGDTQYF. In DNA, the CDR3 is TGTGCCAGTAGTACTTCTGTGAGCGGGAGCGGAGATACGCAGTATTTT.